This T cell receptor beta chain emerged from a study of T cell repertoires in cytomegalovirus infection. Background on the study: CMV infection together with matching HLA type was indicated by public TCR beta signatures.

V dropped 2 bases and J dropped 6 bases, with 7 bases sitting between them. Per the germline V gene, CDR1 is MNHEY and CDR2 is SVGAGI. The CDR3 covers 13 residues. This clonotype was counted a few times. No antigen is known for it. Study-level results: HLA-C-restricted CMV clonotypes gave the most frequent clonotype in two of eight donors.

In TCRdb, the reads were re-called with MiXCR into one record per CDR3 protein. The profile shows some 230,000 distinct CDR3 sequences, 22% of them singletons. This sequence was found in a human donor in good health (CMV status not recorded). Some clones in this sample may be carry-over from other donors' samples. The rearrangement joins TRBV6-5 to TRBJ1-4; D not resolved. Sequencing input: CD8+ T cells from PBMCs. CDR3 sequence reads: CASSYAGDEKLFF. CDR3 nucleotide sequence: TGTGCCAGCAGTTACGCGGGTGATGAAAAACTGTTTTTT.